These 28 T cell receptor beta chains were sequenced from one sample in a study of Ad26.COV2.S vaccination and SARS-CoV-2 variants. Treatment denoted: roughly 18 received Ad26.COV2.S at low or high dose, single or two shots; about 5 received placebo; per-sample allocation not given. Specimen acquisition occurred on day 63 following the initial vaccine or placebo injection. The table came from immunoSEQ multiplex PCR; TCRdb's copy has only in-frame clones and leaves some out. The data contain about 680,000 clones, roughly 90% of them seen just once; the ten biggest clones take up over 1.3%. This specimen was peripheral blood, taken in a trial of Ad26.COV2.S vaccine versus placebo. The receptor set was obtained from a person aged 18-65 years who received the Ad26.COV2.S COVID-19 vaccine or a placebo.

Concerning this clone itself: A clone one base away is much larger, so this may be a read error. The genes are TRBV9 and TRBJ2-7; no firm D call. Trimming removed 5 bases from V and 3 bases from J, with 6 bases in between. The CDR3 spans 11 residues. CDR1 and CDR2 (germline): SGDLS, YYNGEE. The CDR3 DNA sequence: TGTGCCAGCAGTTTGGGCTACGAGCAGTACTTC. It yields the protein CASSLGYEQYF.

J is TRBJ1-4 and V is TRBV3-1 (or the pseudogene TRBV3-2); D is uncertain. CDR1 and CDR2 (germline): LGHDT, YNNKEL (reference sequence). The CDR3 covers 14 residues. Trimming shortened V by 4 bases and J by 5 bases, and 11 bases separated the two germline ends. The CDR3 here is CASSLGRENEKLFF. The CDR3 DNA reads TGTGCCAGCAGCCTTGGTCGAGAAAATGAAAAACTGTTTTTT.

CDR3 loop: CASSQQGAGPRYEQYF. CDR3 bases: TGTGCCAGCAGTCAGCAGGGAGCTGGGCCTAGATACGAGCAGTACTTC. The chain employs TRBV28 and TRBJ2-7, with D perhaps TRBD1 or TRBD2 (5 bases each). Per the germline V gene, CDR1 is MDHEN and CDR2 is SYDVKM. V gave up 5 bases and J gave up 4 bases, with 21 bases separating them. CDR3 length: 16 amino acids.

This sequence joins TRBV30 and TRBJ2-1; tentative D call: TRBD2 (6 bases). The CDR3 covers 15 residues. From germline, CDR1 is GTSNPN and CDR2 SVGIG (reference sequence). V dropped 2 bases and J dropped 6 bases, with 17 bases sitting between them. This CDR3 is CAWSQVLLAVNEQFF. Here the CDR3 DNA reads TGTGCCTGGAGTCAAGTCTTACTAGCAGTCAATGAGCAGTTCTTC. Using reference TRBV30 and TRBJ2-1 for the parts outside the CDR3, the full variable domain is SQTIHQWPATLVQPVGSPLSLECTVEGTSNPNLYWYRQAAGRGLQLLFYSVGIGQISSEVPQNLSASRPQDRQFILSSKKLLLSDSGFYLCAWSQVLLAVNEQFFGPGTRLTVL.

The V call is TRBV7-7, the J call TRBJ2-7, with D uncertain. Germline assignment: CDR1 SSHAT and CDR2 FNYEAQ (reference sequence). V dropped 2 bases and J dropped 3 bases, with 14 bases sitting between them. The CDR3 is 15 amino acids. The CDR3 DNA reads TGTGCCAGCAGCTTAAGAGACTCACCCTACTACGAGCAGTACTTC. It yields the protein CASSLRDSPYYEQYF.

A few counts support this clone. Other nucleotide sequences in the sample specify the same CDR3. The rearrangement joins TRBV10-3 to TRBJ1-1, with D unclear. Germline-derived CDR1 and CDR2 are ENHRY and SYGVKD. This CDR3 is built from 11 residues. The ends were cut back, 6 bases at V and 1 base at J, with 3 bases in the middle. CDR3 sequence: CAIRGNTEAFF. DNA for the CDR3: TGTGCCATCAGAGGGAACACTGAAGCTTTCTTT.

The rearrangement links TRBV12-3 or TRBV12-4 to TRBJ2-7; TRBD1 might be the D (5 bases). V was trimmed by 2 bases and J by 3 bases, leaving 8 bases between them. The CDR3 consists of 13 residues. CDR3 sequence (DNA): TGTGCCAGCAGTTTAAGGACACTCTACGAGCAGTACTTC. Amino acid sequence: CASSLRTLYEQYF.

The gene calls are TRBV5-1 and TRBJ2-1, with TRBD2 identical over 10 bases. The CDR3 consists of 18 residues. V shed 0 bases, J shed 6 bases, and the junction held 12 bases outside the gene matches. Germline V CDR1 and CDR2: SGHRS, YFSETQ. The CDR3 nucleotides are TGCGCCAGCAGCTTGGCCTATGAACTAGCGGGACTGGCCAATGAGCAGTTCTTC. It specifies CASSLAYELAGLANEQFF. The variable domain in full, completed from reference TRBV5-1 and TRBJ2-1, reads KAGVTQTPRYLIKTRGQQVTLSCSPISGHRSVSWYQQTPGQGLQFLFEYFSETQRNKGNFPGRFSGRQFSNSRSEMNVSTLELGDSALYLCASSLAYELAGLANEQFFGPGTRLTVL.

The V gene is TRBV29-1, the J gene TRBJ2-7; 9 bases line up with TRBD2. The germline gives CDR1 SQVTM, CDR2 ANQGSEA. The CDR3 totals 14 residues. V lost 4 bases, J lost 4 bases, and 8 bases stayed unmatched. This CDR3 is CSVVAGVGGYEQYF. The CDR3 DNA reads TGCAGCGTTGTAGCGGGAGTGGGGGGGTACGAGCAGTACTTC.

In its sample, this clone was seen a few times. V and J are TRBV30 and TRBJ2-2; no clear D gene. CDR1 is GTSNPN and CDR2 is SVGIG in the germline V gene (reference sequence). This CDR3 is built from 15 residues. Trimming took off 0 bases at V and 4 bases at J, with 12 bases between the two ends. The CDR3 here is CAWSVRAVTTGELFF. The CDR3 DNA sequence: TGTGCCTGGAGTGTACGCGCGGTGACCACCGGGGAGCTGTTTTTT. The full variable domain, completed using reference TRBV30 and TRBJ2-2, is SQTIHQWPATLVQPVGSPLSLECTVEGTSNPNLYWYRQAAGRGLQLLFYSVGIGQISSEVPQNLSASRPQDRQFILSSKKLLLSDSGFYLCAWSVRAVTTGELFFGEGSRLTVL.

The count of this clone is one. This chain links TRBV2 with TRBJ2-7, with 14 bases identical to TRBD2. The CDR3 is made up of 16 amino acids. V shed 6 bases and J 3 bases; nucleotides not matched to a gene: 7. Germline V gene lookup returns CDR1 SNHLY and CDR2 FYNNEI. The CDR3 DNA sequence: TGTGCCAGCAGGGGACTAGCGGGAGAAGGTAACTACGAGCAGTACTTC. This translates into CASRGLAGEGNYEQYF.

The chain has TRBV5-1 and TRBJ2-4, with unresolved D. V was cut by 2 bases and J by 5 bases, with 11 bases left in between. CDR3 size: 14 residues. Germline values: CDR1 SGHRS, CDR2 YFSETQ. As DNA, the CDR3 is TGCGCCAGCAGCTTTGGCCGTGACGAAAACATTCAGTACTTC. As protein: CASSFGRDENIQYF.

This sequence joins TRBV27 and TRBJ2-1; D gene ambiguous. The CDR3 has 13 residues. V lost 6 bases, J lost 0 bases, and 6 bases lay in between. CDR1 and CDR2 from the germline V gene are MNHEY and SMNVEV (reference sequence). The CDR3 loop reads CASRLSSYNEQFF. CDR3 nucleotides: TGTGCCAGCAGGCTCAGCTCCTACAATGAGCAGTTCTTC.

The chain links TRBV27 to TRBJ1-6; possible D gene TRBD1, 6 bases. V lost 5 bases, J lost 2 bases, and 19 bases lay in between. Looked up from germline, CDR1 is MNHEY and CDR2 is SMNVEV (reference sequence). The CDR3 runs 18 residues. CDR3 coding DNA: TGTGCCAGCAGTAGGAACAGGGACGTTGGGCCCTATAATTCACCCCTCCACTTT. This translates into CASSRNRDVGPYNSPLHF.

The chain recombines TRBV6-2 or TRBV6-3 with TRBJ1-2; 10 bases are shared with TRBD1. The germline CDR1 and CDR2 sequences are MNHEY and SVGEGT. Losses at the gene ends were 6 bases for V and 1 base for J; bases not matched to a gene: 5. The CDR3 runs to 15 residues. This CDR3 is CASSPGQGLNYGYTF. The CDR3 DNA is TGTGCCAGCAGCCCGGGACAGGGGCTTAACTATGGCTACACCTTC.

The rearrangement links TRBV10-3 to TRBJ2-5; D gene unclear. V lost 8 bases, J lost 5 bases, and 15 bases lay in between. The CDR3 length is 13 residues. Germline V gene sequence: CDR1 ENHRY, CDR2 SYGVKD. The CDR3 here is CAIGWARAETQYF. CDR3 nucleotide sequence: TGTGCCATCGGGTGGGCTAGGGCGGAGACCCAGTACTTC.

The chain recombines TRBV6-5 with TRBJ2-7; 14 nucleotides align to TRBD2. Germline V CDR1 and CDR2: MNHEY, SVGAGI. The length of the CDR3 is 15 residues. The V and J ends lost 6 bases and 4 bases, in that order; junction bases with no gene match: 5. The CDR3 region has the DNA TGTGCCAGCAGCGACGGACTAGCGGGAGGTTACGAGCAGTACTTC. As protein: CASSDGLAGGYEQYF.

The chain uses TRBV24-1 and TRBJ2-2; D may correspond to TRBD1 or TRBD2 (5 bases each). This CDR3 is built from 15 residues. Trimming took 2 bases from V and 6 from J, leaving 12 bases between them. Germline lookup yields CDR1 KGHDR and CDR2 SFDVKD. The CDR3 DNA reads TGTGCCACCAGTGATTGGGACCCGCGGGCCGGGGAGCTGTTTTTT. The encoded protein is CATSDWDPRAGELFF.

As for this clone: Other nucleotide sequences in the sample specify the same CDR3. V and J are TRBV6-5 and TRBJ1-2; 7 positions agree with TRBD1. J gave up 4 bases and V 6 bases, and 2 bases lay outside the gene matches. The CDR3 covers 12 residues. The germline V gene has CDR1 MNHEY and CDR2 SVGAGI. CDR3 region: CASSAGGYGYTF. The CDR3 DNA sequence: TGTGCCAGCAGCGCAGGGGGCTATGGCTACACCTTC.

The genes are TRBV5-1 and TRBJ1-6; D not certain. CDR1 is SGHRS and CDR2 is YFSETQ in the germline V gene. The CDR3 has 18 residues. V gave up 0 bases and J gave up 7 bases, with 20 bases separating them. CDR3 DNA sequence: TGCGCCAGCAGCTTGGAGCCGGTGTTGAGGGAAGTCAATTCACCCCTCCACTTT. Protein product: CASSLEPVLREVNSPLHF.

The chain employs TRBV6-5 and TRBJ1-1; D is perhaps TRBD1 (5 bases). Trimming removed 6 bases from V and 9 bases from J, with 17 bases in between. This CDR3 comprises 13 residues. Germline assignment: CDR1 MNHEY and CDR2 SVGAGI. The DNA of the CDR3 is TGTGCCAGCAGCGGGGACTCCGGTAGAAAAGCTTTCTTT. Its translation is CASSGDSGRKAFF.

The CDR3: CASSSGMVGEQYF. DNA of the CDR3: TGTGCCAGCAGCTCCGGAATGGTGGGCGAGCAGTACTTC. J is TRBJ2-7 and V is TRBV11-3; D is unclear. CDR1 is SGHNT and CDR2 is YENEEA in the germline V gene. CDR3 length: 13 residues. The V gene lost 4 bases and the J gene lost 6 bases, with 13 bases spanning the gap.

The chain recombines TRBV27 with TRBJ2-1; the D gene could be TRBD1 or TRBD2 (6 bases each). The CDR3 has 14 residues. Trimming removed 7 bases from V and 6 bases from J, with 16 bases in between. Germline V gives CDR1 MNHEY, CDR2 SMNVEV (reference sequence). The CDR3 is CASIPGGRINEQFF. CDR3 coding DNA: TGTGCCAGCATTCCTGGGGGGCGAATCAATGAGCAGTTCTTC.

The J gene is TRBJ2-1, the V gene TRBV15; 13 nucleotides match TRBD2. Germline CDR1 reads LNHNV; CDR2 reads YYDKDF (reference sequence). CDR3 length: 18 residues. V shed 2 bases, J shed 10 bases, and the junction held 14 bases outside the gene matches. The CDR3 region has the DNA TGTGCCACCAGCAGATTCCCCGGACTAGCGGGAGAAATGAGCGAGCAGTTCTTC. This sequence encodes CATSRFPGLAGEMSEQFF.

This clone was picked up one time. The V call is TRBV7-9, the J call TRBJ2-2; 7 nucleotides line up with TRBD1. Germline CDR1 SEHNR, CDR2 FQNEAQ (reference sequence). The trim removed 5 bases at V and 4 bases at J, leaving 10 bases unmatched. CDR3 length: 16 amino acids. The DNA for the CDR3 is TGTGCCAGCAGCAAAGACAGGGTGGATCCCACCGGGGAGCTGTTTTTT. It translates to CASSKDRVDPTGELFF.

This chain links TRBV29-1 with TRBJ2-1, with no clear D. Germline CDR1 SQVTM, CDR2 ANQGSEA. CDR3 size: 15 residues. Deletions cut 2 bases from V and 3 bases from J, with 14 bases between. The CDR3 is CSVERTTSYYNEQFF. CDR3 coding DNA: TGCAGCGTTGAACGGACCACCTCTTACTACAATGAGCAGTTCTTC.

The chain links TRBV7-9 to TRBJ2-4; D is perhaps TRBD2 (6 bases). CDR1 SEHNR and CDR2 FQNEAQ come from the germline V gene (reference sequence). The V and J ends lost 0 bases and 1 base respectively, with 10 bases between them. CDR3 size: 16 residues. CDR3 nucleotides: TGTGCCAGCAGCTTAGCGGGCGGGACGGCCAAAAACATTCAGTACTTC. This codes for CASSLAGGTAKNIQYF.

The gene calls are TRBV5-1 and TRBJ2-7; TRBD1 might be the D (6 bases). V lost 1 base, J lost 3 bases, and 11 bases lay in between. CDR1 SGHRS and CDR2 YFSETQ come from the germline V gene. The CDR3 totals 14 residues. The CDR3: CASSLNRAGYEQYF. CDR3 nucleotides: TGCGCCAGCAGCTTGAACAGGGCGGGCTACGAGCAGTACTTC. The full variable domain, its missing parts supplied by reference TRBV5-1 and TRBJ2-7, is KAGVTQTPRYLIKTRGQQVTLSCSPISGHRSVSWYQQTPGQGLQFLFEYFSETQRNKGNFPGRFSGRQFSNSRSEMNVSTLELGDSALYLCASSLNRAGYEQYFGPGTRLTVT.